Each of the 11 T cell receptor beta chains below was sequenced from the same sample in a study of T cell repertoires in cytomegalovirus infection. MiXCR, applied by TCRdb to the reads, yields one record per CDR3 protein. Altogether about 490,000 distinct CDR3 sequences are present, roughly 29% being singletons, with the ten largest covering about 12%. Sequencing was done on a sample of PBMCs. These receptors originate from a human donor in good health (CMV status not recorded). Some clones in this sample may be carry-over from other donors' samples.

This clonotype has more than one count but fewer than ten. The V gene is TRBV5-4, the J gene TRBJ1-6; a possible D gene is TRBD1 (6 bases). Trimming removed 0 bases at V and 7 bases at J, with 11 bases between. This CDR3 has 15 amino acids. Germline V gene data show CDR1 as SGHNT and CDR2 as YYREEE (reference sequence). DNA for the CDR3: TGTGCCAGCAGCTTGGAGGGGGGCACCAATTCACCCCTCCACTTT. This encodes CASSLEGGTNSPLHF. Looking up the rest from reference TRBV5-4 and TRBJ1-6 gives the full variable domain: ETGVTQSPTHLIKTRGQQVTLRCSSQSGHNTVSWYQQALGQGPQFIFQYYREEENGRGNFPPRFSGLQFPNYSSELNVNALELDDSALYLCASSLEGGTNSPLHFGNGTRLTVT.

This chain joins TRBV28 and TRBJ2-3; D could derive from TRBD1 or TRBD2 (5 bases each). The CDR3 length is 16 residues. Trimming removed 3 bases at V and 5 bases at J, with 18 bases between. Germline CDR1 is MDHEN and CDR2 is SYDVKM. CDR3 residues: CASSLGLAGLLDTQYF. As DNA, the CDR3 is TGTGCCAGCAGTTTGGGGCTAGCCGGGCTGTTAGATACGCAGTATTTT.

The V gene is TRBV5-1, the J gene TRBJ2-3; TRBD2 might be the D (5 bases). V lost 3 bases to trimming and J lost 2 bases, with 10 bases between them. Germline CDR1 reads SGHRS; CDR2 reads YFSETQ. The CDR3 loop spans 14 amino acids. The CDR3 spells CASSSGDLTDTQYF. The CDR3 DNA is TGCGCCAGCAGCTCCGGGGATCTCACAGATACGCAGTATTTT.

This chain connects TRBV29-1 to TRBJ2-7; 13 positions agree with TRBD2. Germline-derived CDR1 and CDR2 are SQVTM and ANQGSEA. The CDR3 totals 13 residues. The CDR3 nucleotides read TGCAGTATTACTAGCGGGAGGGCCTACGAGCAGTACTTC. Protein: CSITSGRAYEQYF.

This clonotype showed up many times. The chain uses TRBV7-6 and TRBJ2-2, with unresolved D. The germline gives CDR1 SGHVS, CDR2 FNYEAQ. The CDR3 covers 16 residues. Trimming shortened V by 6 bases and J by 4 bases, and 18 bases separated the two germline ends. CDR3 in DNA: TGTGCCAGCAGTCCACACAACCAACCTTCCACCGGGGAGCTGTTTTTT. Translated: CASSPHNQPSTGELFF.

This clonotype was seen only a few times. The chain links TRBV7-8 to TRBJ2-1; 7 bases map to TRBD2. The germline V gene encodes CDR1 SGHVS and CDR2 FQNEAQ. The CDR3 sequence is 15 residues long. Trimming took 6 bases from V and 8 from J; bases not matched to a gene: 13. This CDR3 is CASRYTSARAYEQFF. DNA for the CDR3: TGTGCCAGCAGGTATACTAGCGCGAGGGCTTATGAGCAGTTCTTC.

The rearrangement joins TRBV20-1 to TRBJ2-2, with 11 nucleotides matching TRBD2. The germline V gene has CDR1 DFQATT and CDR2 SNEGSKA (reference sequence). V gave up 3 bases and J gave up 6 bases; unmatched junction bases: 12. The CDR3 length is 17 residues. CDR3 protein: CSASRLAGNVGPGELFF. CDR3 nucleotides: TGCAGTGCTAGTCGACTAGCGGGAAATGTAGGACCCGGGGAGCTGTTTTTT.

The chain uses TRBV20-1 and TRBJ2-5, with 7 positions matching TRBD1. Per the germline V gene, CDR1 is DFQATT and CDR2 is SNEGSKA (reference sequence). This CDR3 is 13 amino acids long. J was trimmed by 10 bases and V by 6 bases; bases with no gene match: 14. Written as DNA, the CDR3 is TGCAGTGCGGTTAGACAGGGTTGGACCCTCCAGTACTTC. Protein product: CSAVRQGWTLQYF.

This clonotype has only a few counts. CDR3 in DNA: TGTGCCAGCAGTCCTCCCCCAGGGCGTCCTAATTCACCCCTCCACTTT. Protein: CASSPPPGRPNSPLHF. This chain uses TRBV12-3 or TRBV12-4 with TRBJ1-6, with D possibly matching TRBD1 (5 bases). Between the trimmed V and J ends, which lost 5 bases and 6 bases, there was a span of 17 bases. The CDR3 extends over 16 amino acids.

This sequence joins TRBV11-3 and TRBJ1-2, with D perhaps matching TRBD1 (5 bases). Germline CDR1 is SGHNT and CDR2 is YENEEA. The CDR3 is made up of 18 amino acids. The V end lost 5 bases, the J end lost 5 bases, and 27 bases lay between the germline ends. This CDR3 is CASSPRSGDRAPGYGYTF. CDR3 bases: TGTGCCAGCAGCCCCAGGAGTGGTGACAGAGCGCCCGGGTATGGCTACACCTTC.

This clonotype has ten or more counts. V and J are TRBV12-3 or TRBV12-4 and TRBJ1-1; D unresolved. CDR3 length: 12 amino acids. Trimming shortened V by 1 base and J by 7 bases, and 7 bases separated the two germline ends. The CDR3 nucleotides are TGTGCCAGCAGTTTAGGGCCTAGTGAAGCTTTCTTT. Protein: CASSLGPSEAFF.